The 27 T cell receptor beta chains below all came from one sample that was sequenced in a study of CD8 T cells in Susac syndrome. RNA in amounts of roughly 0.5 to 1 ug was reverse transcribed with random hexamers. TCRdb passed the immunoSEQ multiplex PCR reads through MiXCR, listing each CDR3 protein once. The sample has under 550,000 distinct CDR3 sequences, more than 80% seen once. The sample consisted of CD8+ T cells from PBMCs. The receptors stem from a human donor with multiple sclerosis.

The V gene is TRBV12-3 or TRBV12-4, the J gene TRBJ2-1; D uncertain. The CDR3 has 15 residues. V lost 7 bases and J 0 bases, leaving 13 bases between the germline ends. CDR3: CASTWGKSSYNEQFF. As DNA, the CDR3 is TGTGCCAGCACCTGGGGTAAAAGCTCCTACAATGAGCAGTTCTTC.

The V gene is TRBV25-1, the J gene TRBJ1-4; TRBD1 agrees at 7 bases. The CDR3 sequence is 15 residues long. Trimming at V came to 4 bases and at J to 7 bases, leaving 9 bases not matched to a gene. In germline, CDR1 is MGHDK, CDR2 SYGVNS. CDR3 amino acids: CASSGPGGWAEKLFF. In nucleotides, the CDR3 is TGTGCCAGCAGTGGACCAGGGGGTTGGGCTGAAAAACTGTTTTTT.

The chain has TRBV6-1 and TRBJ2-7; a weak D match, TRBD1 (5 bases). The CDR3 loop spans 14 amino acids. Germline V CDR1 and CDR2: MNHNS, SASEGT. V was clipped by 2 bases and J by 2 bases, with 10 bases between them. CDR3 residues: CASSEPQGTYEQYF. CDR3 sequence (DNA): TGTGCCAGCAGTGAACCGCAGGGTACCTACGAGCAGTACTTC.

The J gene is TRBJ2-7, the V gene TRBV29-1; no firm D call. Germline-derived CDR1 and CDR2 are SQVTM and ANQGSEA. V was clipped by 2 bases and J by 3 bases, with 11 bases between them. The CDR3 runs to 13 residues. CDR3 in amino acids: CSVETSVDYEQYF. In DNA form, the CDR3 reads TGCAGCGTTGAAACGTCGGTAGACTACGAGCAGTACTTC.

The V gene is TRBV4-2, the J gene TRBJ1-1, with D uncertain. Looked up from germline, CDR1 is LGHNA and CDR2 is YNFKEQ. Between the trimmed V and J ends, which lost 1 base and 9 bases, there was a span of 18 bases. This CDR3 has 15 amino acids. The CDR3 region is CASSQGPGDLSKAFF. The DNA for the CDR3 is TGTGCCAGCAGCCAAGGACCAGGAGACCTCAGTAAAGCTTTCTTT.

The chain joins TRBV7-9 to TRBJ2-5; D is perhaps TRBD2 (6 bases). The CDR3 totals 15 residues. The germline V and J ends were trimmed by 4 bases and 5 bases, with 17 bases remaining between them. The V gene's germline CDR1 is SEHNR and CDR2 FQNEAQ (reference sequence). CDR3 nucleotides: TGTGCCAGCAGCTCCTTCCTGGTTCGGGAGGAGACCCAGTACTTC. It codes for CASSSFLVREETQYF. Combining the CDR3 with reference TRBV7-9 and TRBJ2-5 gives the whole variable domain DTGVSQNPRHKITKRGQNVTFRCDPISEHNRLYWYRQTLGQGPEFLTYFQNEAQLEKSRLLSDRFSAERPKGSFSTLEIQRTEQGDSAMYLCASSSFLVREETQYFGPGTRLLVL.

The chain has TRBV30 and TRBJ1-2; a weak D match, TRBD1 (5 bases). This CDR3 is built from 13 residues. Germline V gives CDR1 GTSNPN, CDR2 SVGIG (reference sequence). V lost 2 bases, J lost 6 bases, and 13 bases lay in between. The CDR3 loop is CAWSFGTADGYTF. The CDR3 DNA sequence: TGTGCCTGGAGTTTCGGGACCGCGGATGGCTACACCTTC.

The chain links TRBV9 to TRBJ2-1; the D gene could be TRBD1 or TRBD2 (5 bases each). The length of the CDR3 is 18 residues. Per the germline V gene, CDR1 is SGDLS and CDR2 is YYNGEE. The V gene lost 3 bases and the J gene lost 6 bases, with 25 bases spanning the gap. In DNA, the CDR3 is TGTGCCAGCAGCGAAACCACGGACTCGGGACCGGGCATCAATGAGCAGTTCTTC. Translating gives CASSETTDSGPGINEQFF.

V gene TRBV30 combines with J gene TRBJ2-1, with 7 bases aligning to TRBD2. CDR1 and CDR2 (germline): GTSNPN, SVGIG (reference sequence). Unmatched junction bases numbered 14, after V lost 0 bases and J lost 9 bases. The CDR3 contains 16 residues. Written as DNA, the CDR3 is TGTGCCTGGAGTGTACGGGGAGGGGTGGGCCGGGGTGAGCAGTTCTTC. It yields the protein CAWSVRGGVGRGEQFF.

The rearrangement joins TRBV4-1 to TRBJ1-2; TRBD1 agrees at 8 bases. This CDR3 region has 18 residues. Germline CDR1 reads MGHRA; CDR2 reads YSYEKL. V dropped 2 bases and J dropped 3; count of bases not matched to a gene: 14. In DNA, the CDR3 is TGCGCCAGCAGCCAAACCGGGGAAAGGACAGGGAGGGACTATGGCTACACCTTC. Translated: CASSQTGERTGRDYGYTF.

CDR3 residues: CASSLSGDTDTQYF. CDR3 sequence (DNA): TGTGCCAGCAGCCTGAGCGGGGACACAGATACGCAGTATTTT. The chain has TRBV14 and TRBJ2-3, with TRBD2 identical over 7 bases. The CDR3 runs 14 residues. After removal of 4 bases from V and 2 bases from J, the junction contained 3 bases not matched to a gene. The germline V gene encodes CDR1 SGHDN and CDR2 FVKESK.

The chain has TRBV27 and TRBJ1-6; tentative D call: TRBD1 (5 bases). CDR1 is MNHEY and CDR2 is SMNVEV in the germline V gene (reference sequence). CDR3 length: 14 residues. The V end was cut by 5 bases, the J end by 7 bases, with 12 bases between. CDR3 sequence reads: CASSLQGPNSPLHF. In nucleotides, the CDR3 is TGTGCCAGCAGTCTCCAGGGCCCCAATTCACCCCTCCACTTT.

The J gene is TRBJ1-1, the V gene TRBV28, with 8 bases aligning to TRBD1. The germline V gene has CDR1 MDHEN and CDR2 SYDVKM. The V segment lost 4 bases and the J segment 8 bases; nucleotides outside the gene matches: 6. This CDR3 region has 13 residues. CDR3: CASSYPQGEEAFF. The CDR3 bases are TGTGCCAGCAGTTACCCACAGGGGGAAGAAGCTTTCTTT. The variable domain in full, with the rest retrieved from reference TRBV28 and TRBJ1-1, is DVKVTQSSRYLVKRTGEKVFLECVQDMDHENMFWYRQDPGLGLRLIYFSYDVKMKEKGDIPEGYSVSREKKERFSLILESASTNQTSMYLCASSYPQGEEAFFGQGTRLTVV.

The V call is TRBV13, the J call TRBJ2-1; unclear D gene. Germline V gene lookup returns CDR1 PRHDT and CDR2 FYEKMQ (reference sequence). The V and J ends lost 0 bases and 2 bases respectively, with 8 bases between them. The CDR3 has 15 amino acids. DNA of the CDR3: TGTGCCAGCAGCTTAGGGGATAACCCCTACAATGAGCAGTTCTTC. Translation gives CASSLGDNPYNEQFF.

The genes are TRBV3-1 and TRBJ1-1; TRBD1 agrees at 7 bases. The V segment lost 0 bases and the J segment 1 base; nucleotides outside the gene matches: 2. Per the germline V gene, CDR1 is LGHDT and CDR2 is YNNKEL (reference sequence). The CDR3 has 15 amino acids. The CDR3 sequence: CASSQDSGGNTEAFF. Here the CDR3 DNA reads TGTGCCAGCAGCCAAGATTCAGGGGGGAACACTGAAGCTTTCTTT. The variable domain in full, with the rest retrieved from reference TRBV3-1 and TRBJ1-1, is DTAVSQTPKYLVTQMGNDKSIKCEQNLGHDTMYWYKQDSKKFLKIMFSYNNKELIINETVPNRFSPKSPDKAHLNLHINSLELGDSAVYFCASSQDSGGNTEAFFGQGTRLTVV.

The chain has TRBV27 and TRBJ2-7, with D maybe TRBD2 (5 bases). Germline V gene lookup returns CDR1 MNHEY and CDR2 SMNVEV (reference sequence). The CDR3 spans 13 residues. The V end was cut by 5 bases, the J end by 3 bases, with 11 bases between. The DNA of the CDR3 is TGTGCCAGCAGTGGCTTGGGGAGCTACGAGCAGTACTTC. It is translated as CASSGLGSYEQYF.

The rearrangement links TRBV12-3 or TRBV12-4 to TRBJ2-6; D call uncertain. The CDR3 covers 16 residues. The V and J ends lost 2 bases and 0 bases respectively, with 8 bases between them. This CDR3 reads CASSLIGNSGANVLTF. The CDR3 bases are TGTGCCAGCAGTTTAATAGGGAACTCTGGGGCCAACGTCCTGACTTTC.

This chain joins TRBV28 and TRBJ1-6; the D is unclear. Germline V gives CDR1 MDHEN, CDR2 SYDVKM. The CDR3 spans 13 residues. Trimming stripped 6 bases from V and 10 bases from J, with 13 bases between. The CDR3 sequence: CASSEVTESPLHF. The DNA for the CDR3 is TGTGCCAGCAGCGAGGTAACGGAATCACCCCTCCACTTT. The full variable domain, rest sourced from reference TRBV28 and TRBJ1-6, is DVKVTQSSRYLVKRTGEKVFLECVQDMDHENMFWYRQDPGLGLRLIYFSYDVKMKEKGDIPEGYSVSREKKERFSLILESASTNQTSMYLCASSEVTESPLHFGNGTRLTVT.

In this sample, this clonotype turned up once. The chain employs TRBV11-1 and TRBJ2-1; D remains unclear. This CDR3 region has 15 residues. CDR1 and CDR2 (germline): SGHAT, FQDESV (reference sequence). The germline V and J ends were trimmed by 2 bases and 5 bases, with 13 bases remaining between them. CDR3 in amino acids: CASSLLPGSHNEQFF. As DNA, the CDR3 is TGTGCCAGCAGCTTACTTCCCGGCAGTCACAATGAGCAGTTCTTC.

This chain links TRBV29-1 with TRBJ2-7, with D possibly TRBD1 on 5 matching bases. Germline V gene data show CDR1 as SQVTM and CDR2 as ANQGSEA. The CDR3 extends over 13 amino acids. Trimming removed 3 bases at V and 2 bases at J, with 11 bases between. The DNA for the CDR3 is TGCAGCGTTGACGTGGGGCGCCCCTACGAGCAGTACTTC. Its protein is CSVDVGRPYEQYF.

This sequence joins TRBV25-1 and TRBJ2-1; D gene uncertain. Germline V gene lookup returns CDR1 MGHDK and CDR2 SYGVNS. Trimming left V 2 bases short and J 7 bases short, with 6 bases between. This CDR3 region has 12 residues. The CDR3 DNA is TGTGCCAGCAGTGAAGGCGCGAATGAGCAGTTCTTC. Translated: CASSEGANEQFF.

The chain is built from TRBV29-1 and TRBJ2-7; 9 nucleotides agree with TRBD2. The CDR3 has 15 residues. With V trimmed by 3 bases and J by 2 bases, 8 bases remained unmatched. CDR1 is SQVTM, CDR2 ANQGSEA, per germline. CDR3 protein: CSVDSGSLSPYEQYF. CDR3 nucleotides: TGCAGCGTTGATAGCGGGAGTTTATCCCCCTACGAGCAGTACTTC.

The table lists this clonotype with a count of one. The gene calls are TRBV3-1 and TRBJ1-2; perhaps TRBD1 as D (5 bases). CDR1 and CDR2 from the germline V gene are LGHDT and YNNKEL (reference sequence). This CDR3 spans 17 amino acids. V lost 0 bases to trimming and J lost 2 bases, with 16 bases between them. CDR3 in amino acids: CASSQDGAYSSNYGYTF. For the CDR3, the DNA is TGTGCCAGCAGCCAAGACGGGGCTTACAGCTCCAACTATGGCTACACCTTC.

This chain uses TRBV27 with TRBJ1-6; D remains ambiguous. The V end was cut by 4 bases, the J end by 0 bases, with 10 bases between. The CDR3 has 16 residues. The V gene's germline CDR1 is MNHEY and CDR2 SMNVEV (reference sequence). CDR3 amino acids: CASSSEVGSYNSPLHF. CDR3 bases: TGTGCCAGCAGTTCAGAGGTTGGCTCCTATAATTCACCCCTCCACTTT.

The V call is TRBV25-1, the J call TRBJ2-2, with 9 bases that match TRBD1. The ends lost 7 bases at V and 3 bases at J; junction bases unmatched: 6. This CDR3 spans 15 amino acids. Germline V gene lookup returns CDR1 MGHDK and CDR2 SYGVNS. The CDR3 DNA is TGTGCCAGCACGCCGGGACAGGGTGACACCGGGGAGCTGTTTTTT. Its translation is CASTPGQGDTGELFF.

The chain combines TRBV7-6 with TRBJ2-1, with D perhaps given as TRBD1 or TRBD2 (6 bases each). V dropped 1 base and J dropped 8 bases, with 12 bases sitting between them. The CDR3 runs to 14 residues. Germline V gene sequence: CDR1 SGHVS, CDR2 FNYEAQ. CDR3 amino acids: CASSLVIGGDEQFF. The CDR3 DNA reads TGTGCCAGCAGCTTAGTTATCGGGGGCGATGAGCAGTTCTTC.

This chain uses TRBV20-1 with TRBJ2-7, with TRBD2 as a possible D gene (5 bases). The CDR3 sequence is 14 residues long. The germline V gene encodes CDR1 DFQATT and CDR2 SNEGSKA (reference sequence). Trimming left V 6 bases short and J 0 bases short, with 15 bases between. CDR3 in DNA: TGCAGTGCCTCCGGGCGAGCGGACTCCTACGAGCAGTACTTC. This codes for CSASGRADSYEQYF.